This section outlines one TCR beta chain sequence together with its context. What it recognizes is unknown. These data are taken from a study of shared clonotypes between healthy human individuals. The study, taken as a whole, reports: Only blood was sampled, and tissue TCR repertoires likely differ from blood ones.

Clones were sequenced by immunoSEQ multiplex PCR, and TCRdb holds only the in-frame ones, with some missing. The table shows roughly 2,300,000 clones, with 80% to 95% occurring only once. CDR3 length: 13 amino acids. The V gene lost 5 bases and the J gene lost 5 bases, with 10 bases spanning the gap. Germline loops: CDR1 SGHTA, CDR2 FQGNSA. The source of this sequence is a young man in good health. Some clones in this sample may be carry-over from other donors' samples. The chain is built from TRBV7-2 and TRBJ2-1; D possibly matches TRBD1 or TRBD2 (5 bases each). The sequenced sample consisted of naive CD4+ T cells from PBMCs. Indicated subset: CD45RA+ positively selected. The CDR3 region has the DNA TGTGCCAGCAGCGTCGGGACCGACAATGAGCAGTTCTTC. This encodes CASSVGTDNEQFF.